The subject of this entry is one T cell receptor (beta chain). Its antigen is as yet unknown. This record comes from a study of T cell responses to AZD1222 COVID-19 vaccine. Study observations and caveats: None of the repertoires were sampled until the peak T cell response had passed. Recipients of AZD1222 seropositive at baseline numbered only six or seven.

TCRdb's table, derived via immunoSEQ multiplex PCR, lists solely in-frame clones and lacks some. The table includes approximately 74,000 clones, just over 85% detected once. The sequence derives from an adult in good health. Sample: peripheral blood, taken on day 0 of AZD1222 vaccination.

CDR3 residues: CSVRLAGTYEQYF. The CDR3 DNA is TGCAGCGTTCGACTAGCGGGAACCTACGAGCAGTACTTC. The chain links TRBV29-1 to TRBJ2-7, with 11 bases fitting TRBD2. Germline CDR1 reads SQVTM; CDR2 reads ANQGSEA. Trimming cost V 5 bases and J 2 bases; bases outside gene matches: 2. The CDR3 contains 13 residues.